This TCR beta chain was recorded in a study of siplizumab effects on memory and regulatory T cells. Overall study findings and caveats: The authors mapped only a minor fraction of alloreactive clones to unstimulated subsets.

As to this clone: The antigen remains unidentified.

Profiled with immunoSEQ multiplex PCR; TCRdb holds only in-frame clones, not every one. The sample has roughly 80,000 clones; over 80% are singletons. The V gene's germline CDR1 is MNHNS and CDR2 SASEGT. The CDR3 has 15 residues. V dropped 2 bases and J dropped 7 bases, with 14 bases sitting between them. The receptor was isolated from a human donor in good health. Sample: Tregs sorted from blood. This chain links TRBV6-1 with TRBJ1-4, with unresolved D. Written as DNA, the CDR3 is TGTGCCAGCAGTGAACGAAGAAGTTCGGGTGAAAAACTGTTTTTT. Translation: CASSERRSSGEKLFF.